This T cell receptor beta chain emerged from a study of shared clonotypes between healthy human individuals. The V gene lost 5 bases and the J gene lost 1 base, with 9 bases spanning the gap. The CDR3 consists of 15 residues. CDR1 SGHVS and CDR2 FNYEAQ come from the germline V gene. CD45RO-negative cells were positively selected for CCR7, leaving out terminally differentiated effector memory CD45RA+ cells. To note about this clone: This specimen includes other DNA sequences encoding the same CDR3.

Some clones are missing from TCRdb's copy, which holds only in-frame ones; the method was immunoSEQ multiplex PCR. This table holds roughly 2,000,000 clones, roughly 95% found once. The sequence was collected from a man younger than 30 in good health. Some clones in this sample may be carry-over from other donors' samples. The material sequenced was naive CD8+ T cells from PBMCs. The rearrangement uses TRBV7-6 and TRBJ2-6; D might be TRBD1 or TRBD2, each matching 5 bases. CDR3 sequence (DNA): TGTGCCAGCAGCCCGAGGGGATCTGGGGCCAACGTCCTGACTTTC. It codes for CASSPRGSGANVLTF.